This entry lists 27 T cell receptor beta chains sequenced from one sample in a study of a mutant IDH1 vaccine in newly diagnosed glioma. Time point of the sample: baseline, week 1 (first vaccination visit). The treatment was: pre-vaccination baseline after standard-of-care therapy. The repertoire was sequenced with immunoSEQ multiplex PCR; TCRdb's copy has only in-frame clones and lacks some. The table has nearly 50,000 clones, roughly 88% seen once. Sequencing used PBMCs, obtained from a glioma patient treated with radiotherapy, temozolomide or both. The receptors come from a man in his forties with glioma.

Here the CDR3 reads CASSPAWGRKSEAFF. The CDR3 DNA reads TGTGCCAGCAGTCCCGCCTGGGGGAGAAAATCTGAAGCTTTCTTT. This chain links TRBV6-5 with TRBJ1-1, with D maybe TRBD1 (5 bases). The CDR3 is 15 amino acids. V gave up 5 bases and J gave up 6 bases, with 19 bases separating them. The V gene's germline CDR1 is MNHEY and CDR2 SVGAGI.

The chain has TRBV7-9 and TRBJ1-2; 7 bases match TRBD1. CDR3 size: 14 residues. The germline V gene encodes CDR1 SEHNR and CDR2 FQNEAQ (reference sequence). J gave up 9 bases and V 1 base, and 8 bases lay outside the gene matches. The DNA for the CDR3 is TGTGCCAGCAGCTTAGGTGGCAGGGGGTTCAGCTACACCTTC. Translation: CASSLGGRGFSYTF.

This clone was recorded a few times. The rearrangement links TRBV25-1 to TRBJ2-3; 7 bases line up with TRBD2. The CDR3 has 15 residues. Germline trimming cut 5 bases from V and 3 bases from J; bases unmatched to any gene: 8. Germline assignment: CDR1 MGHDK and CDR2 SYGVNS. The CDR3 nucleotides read TGTGCCAGCAGTCGGGCGGGAGTCGGTACAGATACGCAGTATTTT. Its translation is CASSRAGVGTDTQYF.

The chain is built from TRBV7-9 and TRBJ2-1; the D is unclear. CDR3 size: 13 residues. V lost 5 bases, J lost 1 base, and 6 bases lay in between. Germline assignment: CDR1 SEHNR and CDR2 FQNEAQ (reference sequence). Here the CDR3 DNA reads TGTGCCAGCAGCGGGGTTTCCTACAATGAGCAGTTCTTC. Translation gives CASSGVSYNEQFF.

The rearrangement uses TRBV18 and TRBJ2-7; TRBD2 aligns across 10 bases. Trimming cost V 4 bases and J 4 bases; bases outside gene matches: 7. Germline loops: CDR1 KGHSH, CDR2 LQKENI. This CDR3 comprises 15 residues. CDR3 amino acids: CASSRTGTSVYEQYF. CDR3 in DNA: TGTGCCAGCTCACGAACCGGGACTAGCGTTTACGAGCAGTACTTC.

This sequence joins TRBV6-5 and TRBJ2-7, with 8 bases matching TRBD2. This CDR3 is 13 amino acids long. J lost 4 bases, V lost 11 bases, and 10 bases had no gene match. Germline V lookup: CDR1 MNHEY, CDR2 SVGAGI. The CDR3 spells CAAAGGPLYEQYF. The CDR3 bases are TGTGCCGCCGCGGGAGGTCCCCTTTACGAGCAGTACTTC.

The CDR3: CASSLRTGGNYGYTF. CDR3 bases: TGCGCCAGCAGCTTGAGAACAGGGGGTAACTATGGCTACACCTTC. The chain carries TRBV5-1 and TRBJ1-2, with 8 nucleotides matching TRBD1. The trim removed 1 base at V and 1 base at J, leaving 3 bases unmatched. CDR3 length: 15 residues. In germline, CDR1 is SGHRS, CDR2 YFSETQ.

The CDR3 coding sequence is TGCGCCAGCAGCTCCCGGGACTTCCCCTACAATGAGCAGTTCTTC. Translated, it gives CASSSRDFPYNEQFF. The chain has TRBV5-1 and TRBJ2-1, with D possibly matching TRBD2 (6 bases). V gave up 3 bases and J gave up 2 bases, with 12 bases separating them. CDR3 length equals 15 residues. Germline V gene data show CDR1 as SGHRS and CDR2 as YFSETQ.

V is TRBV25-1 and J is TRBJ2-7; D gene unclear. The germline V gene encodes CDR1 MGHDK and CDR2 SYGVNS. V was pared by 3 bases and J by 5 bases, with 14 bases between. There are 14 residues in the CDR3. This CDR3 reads CASSDLGSGNEQYF. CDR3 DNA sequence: TGTGCCAGCAGTGACCTGGGTTCAGGCAACGAGCAGTACTTC.

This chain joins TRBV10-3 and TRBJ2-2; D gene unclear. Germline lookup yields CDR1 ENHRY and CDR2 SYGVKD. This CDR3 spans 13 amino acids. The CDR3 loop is CTRKIRVSGELFF. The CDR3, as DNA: TGTACACGGAAGATTAGGGTGTCCGGGGAGCTGTTTTTT.

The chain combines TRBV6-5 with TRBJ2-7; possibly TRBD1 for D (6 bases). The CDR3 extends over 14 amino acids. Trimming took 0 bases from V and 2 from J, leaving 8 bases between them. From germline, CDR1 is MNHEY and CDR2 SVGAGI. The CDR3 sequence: CASSYSYRAYEQYF. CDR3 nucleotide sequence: TGTGCCAGCAGTTACTCTTACAGGGCCTACGAGCAGTACTTC.

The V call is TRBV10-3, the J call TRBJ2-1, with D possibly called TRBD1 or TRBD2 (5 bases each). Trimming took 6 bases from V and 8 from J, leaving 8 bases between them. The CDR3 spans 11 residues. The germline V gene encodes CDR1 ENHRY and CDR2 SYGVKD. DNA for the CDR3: TGTGCCATCAGGCGAGGGGATGAGCAGTTCTTC. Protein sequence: CAIRRGDEQFF.

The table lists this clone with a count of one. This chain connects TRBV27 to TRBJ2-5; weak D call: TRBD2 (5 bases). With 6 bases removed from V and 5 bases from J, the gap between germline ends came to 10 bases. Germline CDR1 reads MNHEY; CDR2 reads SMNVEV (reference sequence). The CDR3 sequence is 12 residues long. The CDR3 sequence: CASRTPGETQYF. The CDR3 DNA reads TGTGCCAGCAGAACCCCGGGGGAGACCCAGTACTTC.

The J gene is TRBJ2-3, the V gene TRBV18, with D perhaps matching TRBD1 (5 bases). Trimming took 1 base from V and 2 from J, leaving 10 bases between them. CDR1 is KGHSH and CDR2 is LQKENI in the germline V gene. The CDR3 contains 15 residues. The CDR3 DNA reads TGTGCCAGCTCACCACGCGGACAAGTCACAGATACGCAGTATTTT. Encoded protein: CASSPRGQVTDTQYF.

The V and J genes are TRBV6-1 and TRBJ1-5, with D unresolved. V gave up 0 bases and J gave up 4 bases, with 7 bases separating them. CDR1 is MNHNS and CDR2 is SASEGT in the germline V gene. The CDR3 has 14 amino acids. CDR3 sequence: CASSEADRNQPQHF. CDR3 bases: TGTGCCAGCAGTGAAGCGGATAGAAATCAGCCCCAGCATTTT.

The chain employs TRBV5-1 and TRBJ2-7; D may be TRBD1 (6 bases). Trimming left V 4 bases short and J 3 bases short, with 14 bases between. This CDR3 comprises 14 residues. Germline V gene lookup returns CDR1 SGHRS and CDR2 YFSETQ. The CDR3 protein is CASSNTGIGYEQYF. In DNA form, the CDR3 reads TGCGCCAGCAGCAACACAGGGATCGGCTACGAGCAGTACTTC. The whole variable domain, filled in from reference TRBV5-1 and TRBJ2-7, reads KAGVTQTPRYLIKTRGQQVTLSCSPISGHRSVSWYQQTPGQGLQFLFEYFSETQRNKGNFPGRFSGRQFSNSRSEMNVSTLELGDSALYLCASSNTGIGYEQYFGPGTRLTVT.

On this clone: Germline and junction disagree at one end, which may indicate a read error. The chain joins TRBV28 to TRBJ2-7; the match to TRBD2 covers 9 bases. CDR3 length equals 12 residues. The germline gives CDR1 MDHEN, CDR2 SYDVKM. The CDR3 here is CASRTAAVAGVF. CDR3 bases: TGTGCCAGCAGGACCGCGGCGGTAGCGGGGGTCTTC.

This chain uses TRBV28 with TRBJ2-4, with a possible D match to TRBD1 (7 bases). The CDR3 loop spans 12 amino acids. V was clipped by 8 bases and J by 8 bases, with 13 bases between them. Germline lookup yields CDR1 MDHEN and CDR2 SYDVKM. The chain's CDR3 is CASSGGRYIQYF. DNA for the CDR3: TGTGCCAGCTCAGGGGGGCGGTACATTCAGTACTTC.

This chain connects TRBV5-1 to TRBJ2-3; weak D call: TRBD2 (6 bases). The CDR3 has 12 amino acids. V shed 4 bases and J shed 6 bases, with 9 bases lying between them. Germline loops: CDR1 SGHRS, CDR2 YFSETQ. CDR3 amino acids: CASSTGGDTQYF. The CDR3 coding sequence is TGCGCCAGCAGCACAGGAGGGGATACGCAGTATTTT.

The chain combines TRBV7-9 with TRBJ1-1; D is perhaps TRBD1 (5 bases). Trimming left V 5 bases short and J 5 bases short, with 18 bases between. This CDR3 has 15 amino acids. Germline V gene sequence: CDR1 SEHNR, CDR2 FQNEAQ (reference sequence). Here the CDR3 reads CASSPPTSRGTEAFF. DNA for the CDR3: TGTGCCAGCAGCCCCCCGACATCTAGGGGAACTGAAGCTTTCTTT.

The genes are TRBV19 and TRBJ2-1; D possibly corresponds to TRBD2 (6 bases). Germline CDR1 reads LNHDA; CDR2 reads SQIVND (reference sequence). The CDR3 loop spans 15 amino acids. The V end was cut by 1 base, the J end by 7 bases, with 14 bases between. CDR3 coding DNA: TGTGCCAGTAGTATAGTTAGCGGCCGAGGGAATGAGCAGTTCTTC. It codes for CASSIVSGRGNEQFF.

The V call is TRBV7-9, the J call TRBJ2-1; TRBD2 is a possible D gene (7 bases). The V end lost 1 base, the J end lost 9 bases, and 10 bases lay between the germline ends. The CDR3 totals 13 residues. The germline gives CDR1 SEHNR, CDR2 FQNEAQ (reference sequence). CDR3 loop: CASSLEGGSEQFF. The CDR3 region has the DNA TGTGCCAGCAGCTTAGAGGGGGGGAGTGAGCAGTTCTTC.

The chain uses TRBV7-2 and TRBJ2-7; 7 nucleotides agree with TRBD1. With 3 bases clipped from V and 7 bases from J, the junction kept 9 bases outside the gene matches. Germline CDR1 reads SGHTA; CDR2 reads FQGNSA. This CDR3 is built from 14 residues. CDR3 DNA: TGTGCCAGCAGCTTGCAACCGGGACAGTCAGAGCAGTACTTC. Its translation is CASSLQPGQSEQYF.

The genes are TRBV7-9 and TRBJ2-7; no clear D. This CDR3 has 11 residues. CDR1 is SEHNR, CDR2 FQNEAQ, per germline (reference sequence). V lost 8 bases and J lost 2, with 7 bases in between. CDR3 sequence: CASAGTYEQYF. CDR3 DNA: TGTGCCAGCGCCGGTACCTACGAGCAGTACTTC.

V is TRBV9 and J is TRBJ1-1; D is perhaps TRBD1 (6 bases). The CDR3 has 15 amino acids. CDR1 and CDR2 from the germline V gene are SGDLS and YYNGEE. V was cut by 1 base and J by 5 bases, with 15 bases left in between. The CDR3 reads CASSVSIQGWTEAFF. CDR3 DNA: TGTGCCAGCAGCGTATCCATACAGGGCTGGACTGAAGCTTTCTTT.

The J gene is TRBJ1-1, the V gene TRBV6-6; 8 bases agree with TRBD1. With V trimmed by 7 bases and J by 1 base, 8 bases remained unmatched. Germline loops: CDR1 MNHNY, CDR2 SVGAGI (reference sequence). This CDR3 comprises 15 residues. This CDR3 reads CASKNQGARNTEAFF. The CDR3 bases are TGTGCCAGCAAGAATCAGGGGGCGCGGAACACTGAAGCTTTCTTT.

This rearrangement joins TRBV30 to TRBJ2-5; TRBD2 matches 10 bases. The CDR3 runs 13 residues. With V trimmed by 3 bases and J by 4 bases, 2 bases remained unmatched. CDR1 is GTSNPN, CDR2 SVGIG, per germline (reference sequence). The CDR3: CAWREREGETQYF. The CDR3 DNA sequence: TGTGCCTGGAGAGAGCGGGAGGGAGAGACCCAGTACTTC.